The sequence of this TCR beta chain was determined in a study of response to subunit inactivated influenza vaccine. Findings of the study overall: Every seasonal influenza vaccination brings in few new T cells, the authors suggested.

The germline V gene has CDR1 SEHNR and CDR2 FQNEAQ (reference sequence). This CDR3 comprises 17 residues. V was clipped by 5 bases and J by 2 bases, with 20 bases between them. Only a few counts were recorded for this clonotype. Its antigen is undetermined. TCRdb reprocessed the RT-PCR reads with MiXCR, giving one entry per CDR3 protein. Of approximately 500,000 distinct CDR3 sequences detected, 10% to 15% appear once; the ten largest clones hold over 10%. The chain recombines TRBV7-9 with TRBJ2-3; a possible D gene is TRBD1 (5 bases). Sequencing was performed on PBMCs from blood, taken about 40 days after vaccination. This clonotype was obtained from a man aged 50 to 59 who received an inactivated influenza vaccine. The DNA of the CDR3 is TGTGCCAGCAGCCCCCCCGTGGGGCAGGCAATCACAGATACGCAGTATTTT. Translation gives CASSPPVGQAITDTQYF.